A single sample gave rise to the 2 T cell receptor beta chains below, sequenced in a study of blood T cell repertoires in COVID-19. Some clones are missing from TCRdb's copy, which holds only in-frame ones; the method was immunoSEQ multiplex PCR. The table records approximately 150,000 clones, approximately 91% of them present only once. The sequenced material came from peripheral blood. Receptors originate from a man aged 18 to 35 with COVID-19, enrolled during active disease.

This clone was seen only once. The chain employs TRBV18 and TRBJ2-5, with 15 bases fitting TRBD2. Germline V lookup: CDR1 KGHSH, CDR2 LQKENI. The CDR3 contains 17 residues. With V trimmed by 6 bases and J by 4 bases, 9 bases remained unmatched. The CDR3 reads CASSPRGLAGGAETQYF. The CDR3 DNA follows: TGTGCCAGCTCCCCCAGGGGACTAGCGGGAGGTGCAGAGACCCAGTACTTC.

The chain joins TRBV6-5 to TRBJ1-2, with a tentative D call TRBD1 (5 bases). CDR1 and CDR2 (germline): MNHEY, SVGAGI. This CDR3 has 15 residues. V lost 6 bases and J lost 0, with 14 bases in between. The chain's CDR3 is CASSTGTEANYGYTF. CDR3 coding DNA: TGTGCCAGCAGCACCGGGACTGAAGCTAACTATGGCTACACCTTC.